These 15 T cell receptor beta chains were sequenced from one sample in a study of T cells in Graves' hyperthyroidism and ophthalmopathy. The source material, RNA transcripts, was used to amplify TCR beta CDR3 regions. HTBI primers drove first-round RT-PCR of the TCR CDR3. TCRdb re-derived calls from the multiplex PCR reads in MiXCR, one entry per CDR3 protein. The sample has 300,000 to 350,000 distinct CDR3 sequences; about 21% are singletons. What was sequenced was blood. Receptor source: a woman in her forties or fifties with Graves' hyperthyroidism.

This clonotype was recorded many times. The V call is TRBV2, the J call TRBJ1-3, with a tentative D call TRBD1 (5 bases). The germline CDR1 and CDR2 sequences are SNHLY and FYNNEI. The CDR3 length is 15 residues. Between the trimmed V and J ends, which lost 0 bases and 2 bases, there was a span of 8 bases. CDR3 loop: CASSEAWGAGNTIYF. The CDR3 region has the DNA TGTGCCAGCAGTGAAGCTTGGGGGGCTGGAAACACCATATATTTT.

This clonotype was detected only a few times. The V call is TRBV28, the J call TRBJ1-1, with TRBD1 as a possible D gene (6 bases). Germline CDR1 MDHEN, CDR2 SYDVKM. V shed 2 bases and J shed 7 bases, with 11 bases lying between them. The CDR3 spans 13 residues. Written as DNA, the CDR3 is TGTGCCAGCAGTTTAGGAGGGGGTAATGAAGCTTTCTTT. As protein: CASSLGGGNEAFF.

This clonotype has at least ten counts. This rearrangement joins TRBV5-1 to TRBJ2-7; possibly TRBD2 for D (6 bases). V was pared by 3 bases and J by 3 bases, with 16 bases between. This CDR3 has 15 residues. Germline values: CDR1 SGHRS, CDR2 YFSETQ. CDR3 in DNA: TGCGCCAGCAGCTCCGGGGGAGACAGATTCTACGAGCAGTACTTC. Its protein is CASSSGGDRFYEQYF.

This clonotype has ten or more counts. The chain joins TRBV28 to TRBJ1-5, with 8 bases fitting TRBD1. The germline V gene has CDR1 MDHEN and CDR2 SYDVKM. This CDR3 spans 17 amino acids. V trimming: 7 bases; J trimming: 4 bases; junction bases outside the gene matches: 15. The CDR3 sequence: CASMGIPGQGLNQPQHF. CDR3 sequence (DNA): TGTGCCAGCATGGGAATTCCTGGACAGGGCTTAAATCAGCCCCAGCATTTT.

This clonotype has only a few counts. The CDR3, as DNA: TGCAGTGCTAGAGCCGCTTTATTCGGCTCTGGGGCCAACGTCCTGACTTTC. Translating gives CSARAALFGSGANVLTF. The genes are TRBV20-1 and TRBJ2-6; D is undetermined. The CDR3 has 17 amino acids. The V gene's germline CDR1 is DFQATT and CDR2 SNEGSKA (reference sequence). Between the trimmed V and J ends, which lost 1 base and 0 bases, there was a span of 13 bases.

This clonotype was recorded at least ten times. The rearrangement links TRBV28 to TRBJ2-1, with no clear D. The CDR3 runs 12 residues. Trimming took off 4 bases at V and 9 bases at J, with 10 bases between the two ends. Per germline, CDR1 MDHEN and CDR2 SYDVKM. CDR3 loop: CASSSYFGEQFF. The CDR3 DNA sequence: TGTGCCAGCAGTTCTTATTTCGGTGAGCAGTTCTTC.

This clonotype was counted ten times or more. The chain has TRBV18 and TRBJ1-1; D ambiguous. Germline V gene sequence: CDR1 KGHSH, CDR2 LQKENI. This CDR3 is built from 15 residues. Between the trimmed V and J ends, which lost 0 bases and 0 bases, there was a span of 8 bases. The CDR3 region is CASSPPTHMNTEAFF. CDR3 nucleotide sequence: TGTGCCAGCTCACCACCGACACACATGAACACTGAAGCTTTCTTT.

Many counts were recorded for this clonotype. V and J are TRBV11-1 and TRBJ2-7, with D maybe TRBD1 (6 bases). Germline V gene data show CDR1 as SGHAT and CDR2 as FQDESV (reference sequence). Trimming stripped 1 base from V and 0 bases from J, with 7 bases between. CDR3 length: 14 residues. CDR3 sequence: CASSLEQGSYEQYF. CDR3 sequence (DNA): TGTGCCAGCAGCTTAGAACAGGGCTCCTACGAGCAGTACTTC.

The chain employs TRBV7-9 and TRBJ2-5, with 12 positions matching TRBD2. In germline, CDR1 is SEHNR, CDR2 FQNEAQ (reference sequence). J was trimmed by 3 bases and V by 5 bases; bases with no gene match: 7. The CDR3 length is 16 residues. The CDR3 DNA is TGTGCCAGCAGCCAGTTCCGGACTAGCGGGAAAGAGACCCAGTACTTC. Protein sequence: CASSQFRTSGKETQYF.

This clonotype was recorded many times. The rearrangement uses TRBV20-1 and TRBJ2-3, with D perhaps matching TRBD2 (6 bases). V dropped 0 bases and J dropped 3 bases, with 13 bases sitting between them. The CDR3 length is 15 residues. CDR1 and CDR2 (germline): DFQATT, SNEGSKA (reference sequence). The DNA of the CDR3 is TGCAGTGCTAGAGATGTCTCCGGGACTACAGATACGCAGTATTTT. This codes for CSARDVSGTTDTQYF.

This clonotype was found a few times. The junction shows a germline mismatch at one end, possibly a read error. V usage is TRBV9 and J usage is TRBJ2-1; D is ambiguous. The CDR3 extends over 15 amino acids. The germline V gene encodes CDR1 SGDLS and CDR2 YYNGEE. The CDR3 loop is CASCVVSSSYNEQFF. The CDR3 nucleotides read TGTGCCAGCTGCGTAGTGTCCAGCTCCTACAATGAGCAGTTCTTC.

V and J are TRBV5-6 and TRBJ2-2; 9 bases fit TRBD2. The CDR3 sequence is 16 residues long. CDR1 is SGHDT and CDR2 is YYEEEE in the germline V gene. V trimming: 10 bases; J trimming: 3 bases; junction bases outside the gene matches: 13. DNA of the CDR3: TGTGCCTGGAGTGTAACCCGGACTAGCGACACCGGGGAGCTGTTTTTT. Its translation: CAWSVTRTSDTGELFF.

This clonotype appeared a few times. The genes are TRBV27 and TRBJ2-7; D not resolved. Germline V lookup: CDR1 MNHEY, CDR2 SMNVEV (reference sequence). CDR3 size: 12 residues. V was shortened by 8 bases and J by 5 bases, with 13 bases between the two germline ends. DNA for the CDR3: TGTGCCAGCCGAAGTACGAGTCACGAGCAGTACTTC. It is translated as CASRSTSHEQYF.

A single count supports this clonotype. The V gene is TRBV11-1, the J gene TRBJ2-5, with 7 bases matching TRBD2. CDR1 and CDR2 (germline): SGHAT, FQDESV (reference sequence). J lost 4 bases, V lost 5 bases, and 10 bases had no gene match. The CDR3 contains 15 residues. The CDR3 DNA follows: TGTGCCAGCAGCCCTAAAGCGGGGAAAGGAGAGACCCAGTACTTC. It translates to CASSPKAGKGETQYF.

The chain couples TRBV5-6 to TRBJ2-3, with D tentatively TRBD2 (5 bases). The germline gives CDR1 SGHDT, CDR2 YYEEEE. V was pared by 1 base and J by 1 base, with 10 bases between. The CDR3 consists of 15 residues. CDR3 nucleotide sequence: TGTGCCAGCAGCTTGTTTCCCGGGGGCACAGATACGCAGTATTTT. Its translation: CASSLFPGGTDTQYF.